This entry lists 3 T cell receptor beta chains sequenced from one sample in a study of cytomegalovirus exposure and HLA in healthy donors (dated by TCRdb to about 2017). The library was produced with the immunoSEQ multiplex PCR assay. A mixture of 60 forward primers for TCR Vbeta segments and 13 reverse primers for TCR Jbeta segments was used in the multiplex PCR. What TCRdb holds here is the immuneACCESS table cut down to in-frame rearrangements. Part of the clones is not present; checked against another copy, under half of the missing clones reflect an unresolved V gene, and the others are unexplained. A total of approximately 150,000 clones appear in this sample, around 88% of them only once. The ten biggest clones cover 0.85% to 1% of the sample. Sample: PBMCs. The receptor source for this set is a woman aged 25-40 years in good health and CMV-seronegative.

The chain employs TRBV6-5 and TRBJ2-3; unclear D gene. From germline, CDR1 is MNHEY and CDR2 SVGAGI. The CDR3 has 13 amino acids. V shed 6 bases and J shed 4 bases, with 11 bases lying between them. CDR3 residues: CASSPFPPDTQYF. The CDR3 bases are TGTGCCAGCAGCCCCTTTCCCCCAGATACGCAGTATTTT.

The chain is built from TRBV5-1 and TRBJ1-5, with D perhaps matching TRBD1 (6 bases). V lost 1 base and J 3 bases, leaving 11 bases between the germline ends. Per germline, CDR1 SGHRS and CDR2 YFSETQ. CDR3 length: 15 amino acids. The CDR3 DNA reads TGCGCCAGCAGCTTGTCTGGGGGCTCCAATCAGCCCCAGCATTTT. It codes for CASSLSGGSNQPQHF.

This chain links TRBV6-1 with TRBJ2-3, with D perhaps matching TRBD2 (6 bases). V lost 0 bases and J lost 4, with 14 bases in between. The V gene's germline CDR1 is MNHNS and CDR2 SASEGT. The CDR3 runs to 16 residues. CDR3 sequence (DNA): TGTGCCAGCAGTGAAGCGCGGGGCACGGGGGCAGATACGCAGTATTTT. It codes for CASSEARGTGADTQYF.